The sequence of this T cell receptor (beta chain) was determined in a study of beta chain features in type 1 diabetes. All of the isolated RNA was reverse transcribed, so expressed TCRB transcripts were sequenced. Only in-frame clones appear in the TCRdb table, and some are missing; sequencing was by immunoSEQ multiplex PCR. The data contain under 300,000 clones, roughly a tenth of them singletons. Study-level points and caveats: Significant though moderate, a shortening of TCRB CDR3s appeared in all four CD4+ subsets of Type 1 diabetes patients.

This clone was detected only a few times. What it binds is unknown. The CDR3 consists of 15 residues. V gave up 2 bases and J gave up 2 bases, with 10 bases separating them. Germline V gene sequence: CDR1 MDHEN, CDR2 SYDVKM. Sequenced: naive CD4+ T cells from blood. The chain employs TRBV28 and TRBJ1-5; weak D call: TRBD1 (6 bases). This clonotype was obtained from a man in his thirties or forties with type 1 diabetes. The CDR3 region is CASSLGGAGNQPQHF. CDR3 nucleotides: TGTGCCAGCAGTTTAGGGGGGGCAGGCAATCAGCCCCAGCATTTT.